The entry below gives a single T cell receptor beta chain sequence along with its context. Brentuximab vedotin exposure varied, and every patient relapsed after autologous stem cell transplantation. After removal of 6 bases from V and 5 bases from J, the junction contained 6 bases not matched to a gene. Germline lookup yields CDR1 SNHLY and CDR2 FYNNEI. The CDR3 loop spans 14 amino acids. The data are from a study of PD-1 blockade in classical Hodgkin lymphoma. In the study overall: Every 2 weeks, patients got 3 mg/kg intravenous nivolumab.

Sequencing was performed with immunoSEQ multiplex PCR; in TCRdb, only in-frame clones are kept and a portion is missing. This sample has 37,000 or so clones; around 88% occur once, and the top ten carry approximately 7.5%. The TCR was taken from a human donor with classical Hodgkin lymphoma. Specimen: peripheral blood mononuclear cells (PBMCs), collected before the second cycle of nivolumab. The chain has TRBV2 and TRBJ1-4; 7 nucleotides agree with TRBD1. The CDR3 is CASRPGQKNEKLFF. The CDR3 DNA reads as TGTGCCAGCAGACCGGGACAGAAGAATGAAAAACTGTTTTTT.